A single T cell receptor beta chain is shown here with its context. Its matching antigen is unknown. The PCR ran on 60 Vbeta and 13 Jbeta primers. Libraries were prepared by immunoSEQ multiplex PCR; TCRdb keeps only in-frame clonotypes and omits some of them. The top ten hold 1.4% to 1.5% of the sample, which has 150,000 to 200,000 clones, about 78% seen once. The data belong to a study of cytomegalovirus exposure and HLA in healthy donors. Study outcomes and limitations: The later analysis indicated that the majority of CMV-associated TCR beta chains appeared HLA-restricted. Per published reports, the classifier diagnosed cytomegalovirus status with high specificity and sensitivity. In a later analysis, a genetic analysis reported fewer productive-TCR N-insertions in an Asian-associated ancestry cluster than the cohort average.

Donors had nominal health at sampling but likely had unrecorded immune exposures. This sequence originates from a male donor in good health and CMV-seronegative. Sequencing was performed on PBMCs.

The chain's CDR3 is CASRGRDRGNYGYTF. The CDR3 bases are TGTGCCAGCAGAGGGAGGGACAGGGGTAACTATGGCTACACCTTC. The gene calls are TRBV6-6 and TRBJ1-2, with 10 nucleotides matching TRBD1. The CDR3 length is 15 residues. In germline, CDR1 is MNHNY, CDR2 SVGAGI (reference sequence). J lost 1 base, V lost 6 bases, and 5 bases had no gene match.